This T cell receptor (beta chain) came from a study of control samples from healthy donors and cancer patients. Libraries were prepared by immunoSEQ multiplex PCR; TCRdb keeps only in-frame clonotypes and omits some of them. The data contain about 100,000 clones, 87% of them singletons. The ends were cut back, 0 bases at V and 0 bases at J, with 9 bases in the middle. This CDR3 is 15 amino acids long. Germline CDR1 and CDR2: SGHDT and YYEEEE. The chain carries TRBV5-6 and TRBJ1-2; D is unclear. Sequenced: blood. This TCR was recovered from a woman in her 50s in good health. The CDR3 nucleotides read TGTGCCAGCAGCTTGGTCGCCGGGGCTAACTATGGCTACACCTTC. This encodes CASSLVAGANYGYTF. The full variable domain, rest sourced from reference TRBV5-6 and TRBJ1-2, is DAGVTQSPTHLIKTRGQQVTLRCSPKSGHDTVSWYQQALGQGPQFIFQYYEEEERQRGNFPDRFSGHQFPNYSSELNVNALLLGDSALYLCASSLVAGANYGYTFGSGTRLTVV.